This TCR beta chain was sequenced in a study of T-cell reconstitution after alpha-beta-depleted transplantation in children. This clonotype was detected ten times or more. With 6 bases removed from V and 5 bases from J, the gap between germline ends came to 14 bases. The germline gives CDR1 MNHEY, CDR2 SMNVEV (reference sequence). The CDR3 covers 14 residues. Using unique molecular identifiers, the investigators prepared the TCRbeta library. TCRdb reprocessed the PCR reads with MiXCR, giving one entry per CDR3 protein. The sample lists 450,000 to 550,000 distinct CDR3 sequences; roughly an eighth were seen once.

This chain connects TRBV27 to TRBJ2-1; D remains unclear. This clonotype was sampled from a female patient under 10 years old who had a stem cell transplant for aplastic anemia, so the T cells may come from the graft donor. Sequenced material: PBMCs, mostly from graft donor cells, taken 180 days after TCRalphabeta/CD19-depleted stem cell transplant. The CDR3 loop is CASSPRVLNNEQFF. CDR3 DNA: TGTGCCAGCAGCCCTCGGGTTCTGAACAATGAGCAGTTCTTC.